This passage covers 23 T cell receptor beta chains from one sample sequenced in a study of blood T cells in healthy people across ages. The second PCR ran about 6 to 12 cycles with a sample-barcoded 5' primer and J-beta primers. TCRdb re-called the 5' RACE reads with MiXCR, one entry per CDR3 protein. This table holds hundreds of thousands of distinct CDR3 sequences, about 52% found once. Specimen: blood. The receptors originated from a man aged 55 to 70 in good health.

The sample holds many counts of this clonotype. The genes are TRBV24-1 and TRBJ2-5; TRBD1 is a possible D gene (6 bases). CDR3 size: 15 residues. The germline V and J ends were trimmed by 0 bases and 2 bases, with 9 bases remaining between them. CDR1 and CDR2 from the germline V gene are KGHDR and SFDVKD. The CDR3 DNA reads as TGTGCCACCAGTGATTTGAAAAGGGGGCAAGAGACCCAGTACTTC. This sequence encodes CATSDLKRGQETQYF.

There are many counts of this clonotype. The chain uses TRBV5-1 and TRBJ2-5; D possibly corresponds to TRBD1 (6 bases). The V gene lost 4 bases and the J gene lost 1 base, with 17 bases spanning the gap. Per germline, CDR1 SGHRS and CDR2 YFSETQ. CDR3 size: 16 residues. CDR3 sequence reads: CASSRVTMGAQETQYF. Here the CDR3 DNA reads TGCGCCAGCAGCCGGGTGACCATGGGGGCCCAAGAGACCCAGTACTTC.

Worth noting for this clonotype: Compared with germline, one end of the junction differs, possibly owing to a read error. The chain recombines TRBV6-2 or TRBV6-3 with TRBJ2-5; D perhaps matches TRBD2 (6 bases). The CDR3 has 15 residues. Germline V lookup: CDR1 MNHEY, CDR2 SVGEGT. Written as DNA, the CDR3 is TGTGCCAGCAGCCCCGCGGGATACGAACGGGAGATCCAGTACTTC. It is translated as CASSPAGYEREIQYF.

The chain carries TRBV5-1 and TRBJ2-5; maybe TRBD2 (6 bases). The CDR3 loop spans 12 amino acids. Germline V CDR1 and CDR2: SGHRS, YFSETQ. Trimming stripped 2 bases from V and 9 bases from J, with 11 bases between. CDR3 amino acids: CASSLTWEAQYF. The CDR3 coding sequence is TGCGCCAGCAGCTTAACATGGGAGGCCCAGTACTTC.

This clonotype was observed a few times. The chain has TRBV13 and TRBJ2-4, with D tentatively TRBD2 (5 bases). The DNA end is more similar to TRBJ2-7, so the J call may be wrong. Germline-derived CDR1 and CDR2 are PRHDT and FYEKMQ (reference sequence). The CDR3 runs to 14 residues. CDR3 DNA sequence: TGTGCCAGCAGCTTAGGGCCGGGATACAACGAGCAGTACTTC. It encodes CASSLGPGYNEQYF.

V is TRBV29-1 and J is TRBJ1-1; D gene ambiguous. The CDR3 loop spans 13 amino acids. The V end lost 2 bases, the J end lost 1 base, and 8 bases lay between the germline ends. Germline CDR1 is SQVTM and CDR2 is ANQGSEA. CDR3 in amino acids: CSVEQGTNTEAFF. Written as DNA, the CDR3 is TGCAGCGTTGAACAAGGCACGAACACTGAAGCTTTCTTT.

V gene TRBV11-1 combines with J gene TRBJ2-7; D unresolved. The V gene's germline CDR1 is SGHAT and CDR2 FQDESV (reference sequence). Trimming cost V 0 bases and J 1 base, with 7 bases left between them. CDR3 length: 14 amino acids. CDR3 sequence reads: CASSLAAASYEQYF. The CDR3 nucleotides read TGTGCCAGCAGCTTAGCCGCCGCTTCCTACGAGCAGTACTTC.

This clonotype appeared many times. The rearrangement links TRBV21-1 to TRBJ2-7. TRBV21-1 is classified as a pseudogene. The CDR3 extends over 12 amino acids. The CDR3 DNA reads TGTGCCAGCGCCCAGTTTTCTTACGAGCAGTACTTC. As protein: CASAQFSYEQYF.

The CDR3: CASSYFATMNTEAFF. CDR3 DNA: TGTGCCAGCAGTTACTTTGCCACCATGAACACTGAAGCTTTCTTT. V gene TRBV6-5 combines with J gene TRBJ1-1; D call uncertain. Germline values: CDR1 MNHEY, CDR2 SVGAGI. With 1 base removed from V and 0 bases from J, the gap between germline ends came to 9 bases. The CDR3 is made up of 15 amino acids.

This clonotype appeared a single time. The gene calls are TRBV29-1 and TRBJ2-1; 10 bases align to TRBD1. This CDR3 comprises 14 residues. Germline CDR1 and CDR2: SQVTM and ANQGSEA. Unmatched junction bases numbered 12, after V lost 7 bases and J lost 9 bases. The CDR3 DNA follows: TGCAGCGCCCCCCCGGGACAGGGGATGGCTGAGCAGTTCTTC. It codes for CSAPPGQGMAEQFF.

The V and J genes are TRBV7-3 and TRBJ2-6; D call uncertain. Trimming stripped 0 bases from V and 0 bases from J, with 3 bases between. This CDR3 comprises 15 residues. Germline-derived CDR1 and CDR2 are SGHTA and FQGTGA. For the CDR3, the DNA is TGTGCCAGCAGCTTAACAGGCTCTGGGGCCAACGTCCTGACTTTC. The encoded protein is CASSLTGSGANVLTF.

V gene TRBV5-1 combines with J gene TRBJ2-5; unclear D gene. CDR1 SGHRS and CDR2 YFSETQ come from the germline V gene. Trimming left V 4 bases short and J 3 bases short, with 16 bases between. The CDR3 length is 15 residues. The CDR3 DNA reads as TGCGCCAGCAGCCCGGCCGATATTACTAAAGAGACCCAGTACTTC. The encoded protein is CASSPADITKETQYF.

Here the CDR3 reads CASSHTGQGGHEQYF. CDR3 nucleotide sequence: TGTGCCAGCAGTCACACGGGACAGGGTGGGCACGAGCAGTACTTC. The chain is built from TRBV28 and TRBJ2-4; 9 nucleotides line up with TRBD1. The end of the DNA fits TRBJ2-7 better, so the J call may be wrong. The CDR3 has 15 amino acids. Germline lookup yields CDR1 MDHEN and CDR2 SYDVKM.

The chain joins TRBV20-1 to TRBJ2-1, with 12 bases fitting TRBD2. V lost 5 bases, J lost 8 bases, and 13 bases stayed unmatched. The germline V gene encodes CDR1 DFQATT and CDR2 SNEGSKA (reference sequence). The CDR3 runs 16 residues. In DNA, the CDR3 is TGCAGTGCTCCCTCCCGGACTAGCGGGAAGATTTATGAGCAGTTCTTC. It encodes CSAPSRTSGKIYEQFF.

The rearrangement joins TRBV7-9 to TRBJ2-7, with unresolved D. Germline CDR1 SEHNR, CDR2 FQNEAQ (reference sequence). V dropped 5 bases and J dropped 3 bases, with 8 bases sitting between them. The CDR3 loop spans 12 amino acids. CDR3 residues: CASSRMGYEQYF. CDR3 nucleotide sequence: TGTGCCAGCAGCCGCATGGGCTACGAGCAGTACTTC.

V gene TRBV10-3 combines with J gene TRBJ1-1; D is unclear. The V and J ends lost 3 bases and 4 bases respectively, with 15 bases between them. Per the germline V gene, CDR1 is ENHRY and CDR2 is SYGVKD. The CDR3 loop spans 15 amino acids. The CDR3 sequence is CAISEDRARGTEAFF. The CDR3 DNA sequence: TGTGCCATCAGTGAAGATAGGGCCCGGGGCACTGAAGCTTTCTTT.

The gene calls are TRBV20-1 and TRBJ2-5; maybe TRBD1 (6 bases). Germline CDR1 and CDR2: DFQATT and SNEGSKA (reference sequence). The V end lost 5 bases, the J end lost 2 bases, and 15 bases lay between the germline ends. The length of the CDR3 is 14 residues. In DNA, the CDR3 is TGCAGTGCTTCTCTAGCTAGGGGGCAAGAGACCCAGTACTTC. This encodes CSASLARGQETQYF.

V gene TRBV4-3 combines with J gene TRBJ2-4; D gene uncertain. Trimming pared 1 base from V and 7 bases from J, leaving 11 bases between. The CDR3 extends over 14 amino acids. Germline CDR1 reads LGHNA; CDR2 reads YSLEER. The DNA for the CDR3 is TGCGCCAGCAGCCAAGGGATCCGAGCGAACATTCAGTACTTC. This sequence encodes CASSQGIRANIQYF.

This chain connects TRBV6-5 to TRBJ2-7; 7 bases map to TRBD1. Germline lookup yields CDR1 MNHEY and CDR2 SVGAGI. After removal of 6 bases from V and 7 bases from J, the junction contained 15 bases not matched to a gene. The CDR3 loop spans 15 amino acids. CDR3 sequence reads: CASRLSDRAPGEQYF. Written as DNA, the CDR3 is TGTGCCAGCAGACTTTCTGACAGGGCCCCTGGGGAGCAGTACTTC.

The chain combines TRBV5-5 with TRBJ2-1, with D hard to call. The germline V gene encodes CDR1 SGHKS and CDR2 YYEKEE (reference sequence). The CDR3 has 16 residues. Trimming removed 2 bases from V and 1 base from J, with 13 bases in between. The CDR3 DNA is TGTGCCAGCAGCTTTCCCCTCAGTGGGTCCTACAATGAGCAGTTCTTC. Translated: CASSFPLSGSYNEQFF.

The genes are TRBV7-3 and TRBJ2-3; 13 nucleotides line up with TRBD2. The length of the CDR3 is 18 residues. Germline V gene data show CDR1 as SGHTA and CDR2 as FQGTGA. V shed 6 bases, J shed 4 bases, and the junction held 13 bases outside the gene matches. Here the CDR3 reads CASSLNRLAGGTADTQYF. The CDR3 coding sequence is TGTGCCAGCAGTCTTAACCGACTAGCGGGAGGTACGGCAGATACGCAGTATTTT.

This clonotype appeared a few times. One base away lies a much larger clone, so this may be a sequencing read error. The chain is built from TRBV15 and TRBJ2-7; D is unresolved. The germline V gene encodes CDR1 LNHNV and CDR2 YYDKDF (reference sequence). Trimming removed 0 bases at V and 7 bases at J, with 16 bases between. The CDR3 has 15 residues. The CDR3 loop is CATSRDQVSYNEQYF. The CDR3 DNA is TGTGCCACCAGCAGAGATCAGGTCTCCTACAATGAGCAGTACTTC. Variable domain in full (rest from reference TRBV15 and TRBJ2-7): DAMVIQNPRYQVTQFGKPVTLSCSQTLNHNVMYWYQQKSSQAPKLLFHYYDKDFNNEADTPDNFQSRRPNTSFCFLDIRSPGLGDTAMYLCATSRDQVSYNEQYFGPGTRLTVT.

The rearrangement uses TRBV4-2 and TRBJ2-6; no clear D gene. The CDR3 extends over 17 amino acids. V gave up 1 base and J gave up 2 bases, with 12 bases separating them. Germline V gene sequence: CDR1 LGHNA, CDR2 YNFKEQ. The CDR3 is CASSQGGSHTGANVLTF. The CDR3 region has the DNA TGTGCCAGCAGCCAAGGAGGTTCGCACACTGGGGCCAACGTCCTGACTTTC.